This TCR beta chain was captured by sequencing in a study of radiation and T cells in renal cell carcinoma (dated by TCRdb to 2019 to 2021). Describing the broader study: Samples came from a clinical trial, in which primary renal cell carcinomas received 15 Gy stereotactic body radiation therapy followed by nephrectomy 4 weeks later. TCR beta sequencing covered 50 to 55 samples in total, comprising approximately 26 tumors and roughly 27 peripheral blood samples. A total of over 4 million unique CDR3 nucleotide sequences, encoding 2.5 million to 3 million unique CDR3 amino acid sequences, were found across all 50 or so samples.

The label giving this sample's time point can be read as: baseline pretreatment blood. Per the publication, the treatment or condition label means: 15 Gy SBRT to primary tumor, nephrectomy 4 weeks later. Serial peripheral blood from radiation-treated patients was sampled at baseline, 2 weeks and 4 weeks after SBRT to track tumor-enriched clonotypes. All patients had renal cell carcinoma with clear cell pathology. Genomic DNA for TCR sequencing was prepared using the QIAamp DNA Blood Mini Kit (Qiagen). The analyses included just those samples that passed every quality control check. Overall study results and their limits: Because the trial had a single-armed design, the trial could not examine how radiation dose or scheduling affected the TCR repertoire. In blood, the top tumor clonotypes increased from baseline to 2 weeks after radiation and then shrank by 4 weeks, which suggests a temporary expansion of tumor-resident clones. Because no pretreatment tumor biopsies were available, whether clonotypes were present in the tumor at baseline could not be determined. Dynamics of the blood repertoire were not tracked past 4 weeks after treatment.

The immunoSEQ kit was used, according to the manufacturer's recommendations, to generate TCR beta libraries from genomic DNA. To prepare libraries, a first multiplex PCR with proprietary primers was run, followed by a second PCR that added unique barcodes, and a bead cleanup was done after each round. A positive control reaction and a negative control reaction, both provided in the kit, were run with every batch of samples. The final libraries were assessed on an Agilent 4200 TapeStation D1000 ScreenTape, pooled by volume, and quantified by qPCR. Sequencing ran on an Illumina NextSeq500 with a MidOutput 150-cycle cartridge, using 156 Read1 and 15 Index1 cycles with kit custom primers. The pooled library was loaded at roughly 1 pM with approximately 18% PhiX control spiked in. The study's own analysis went as follows. Vendor-processed data were analyzed in R, with a clonotype defined as all T cells sharing the same CDR3 nucleotide sequence. For clone abundance analyses, frequencies were normalized to the 10,000 most abundant clones in each sample. Public T cell clones, which averaged fewer than five per sample, were excluded before analysis. An abundance difference of at least 32-fold between compartments was the criterion for calling clonotypes tumor-enriched or baseline blood-enriched. Clonotypes expanded or contracted between blood time points were identified with a beta-binomial differential abundance model. The Baroni-Urbani and Buser coefficient was used to measure tumor-blood repertoire similarity, and groups were compared with two-tailed Wilcoxon tests in R. TCRdb obtained this table from immuneACCESS and retained in-frame rearrangements with V and J assigned. These tables miss some clones; where compared with another copy, unresolved V genes account for less than half of the shortfall, and the remainder is unexplained. D and trimming were read from the DNA, whereas the V and J calls and clone size are those reported in that table. This sample lists approximately 110,000 clones; roughly 80% were detected once. 3% of the sample lies in the top ten.

The germline V gene gives CDR1 as MGHRA and CDR2 as YSYEKL. Trimmed from V: 4 bases; trimmed from J: 0 bases; junction bases lacking a gene match: 8. The CDR3 measures 16 amino acids from cysteine to phenylalanine. The CDR3 DNA has 48 bases and is translated from base 1. A word on this clone: No antigen is known for it. Per-nucleotide qualities are absent, and no much larger clonotype sits a single base away.

This sample comprised blood, obtained from a patient whose treatment included radiotherapy and nephrectomy. This clonotype originated in a woman in her sixties with renal cell carcinoma. The chain employs TRBV4-1 and TRBJ2-5; 7 central nucleotides agree with TRBD1. The nucleotide sequence is TGCGCCAGCAGCCCTCGGGACAGCTTCGACCAAGAGACCCAGTACTTC. Translated, it reads CASSPRDSFDQETQYF.